This T cell receptor (beta chain) was identified during a study of cytomegalovirus exposure and HLA in healthy donors. Study results and limitations: An analysis was carried out at a later point. It showed that HLA-associated TCR beta chains were more clonally expanded than equally common non-associated chains. Within the data, a cluster of highly shared sequence variants was likely a sequencing artifact.

Though probably carrying unrecorded immune exposures, donors were nominally healthy at sampling. Trimming shortened V by 1 base and J by 5 bases, and 14 bases separated the two germline ends. There are 15 residues in the CDR3. CDR1 is SGHTA, CDR2 FQGNSA, per germline. Regarding this clone: What it binds is not known.

PCR was performed using 60 Vbeta and 13 Jbeta primers. Sequencing used immunoSEQ multiplex PCR; TCRdb keeps in-frame clones, though not all of them. The sample yields some 200,000 clones, around 80% seen once. The rearrangement joins TRBV7-2 to TRBJ2-5; possible D gene TRBD2, 5 bases. This receptor was obtained from a boy under 10 years old in good health and CMV-seronegative. Sequenced: PBMCs. CDR3 sequence reads: CASSLGSSWRETQYF. CDR3 DNA: TGTGCCAGCAGCTTAGGGTCTAGCTGGCGGGAGACCCAGTACTTC.